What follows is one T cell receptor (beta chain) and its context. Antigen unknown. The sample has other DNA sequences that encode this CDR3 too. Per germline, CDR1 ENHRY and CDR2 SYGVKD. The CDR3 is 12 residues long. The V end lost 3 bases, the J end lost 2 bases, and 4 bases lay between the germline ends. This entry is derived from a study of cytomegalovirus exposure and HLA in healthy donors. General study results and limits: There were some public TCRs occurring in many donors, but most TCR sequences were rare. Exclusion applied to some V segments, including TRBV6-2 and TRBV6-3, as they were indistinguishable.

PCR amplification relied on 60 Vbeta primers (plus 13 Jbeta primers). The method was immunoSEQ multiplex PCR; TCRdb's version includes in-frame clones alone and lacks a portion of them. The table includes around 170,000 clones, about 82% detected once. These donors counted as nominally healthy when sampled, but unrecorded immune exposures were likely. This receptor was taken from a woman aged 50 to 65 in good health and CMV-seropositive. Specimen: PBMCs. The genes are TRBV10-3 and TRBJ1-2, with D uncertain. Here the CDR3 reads CAISEQNYGYTF. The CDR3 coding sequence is TGTGCCATCAGTGAACAGAACTATGGCTACACCTTC.